The sequence of this T cell receptor (beta chain) was determined in a study of PD-1 blockade in classical Hodgkin lymphoma (dated by TCRdb to the early 2020s). A note on the overall study: Nivolumab dosing was 3 mg/kg intravenously every 2 weeks, continuing until either disease progression or unacceptable toxicity. The study used CyTOF and TCR beta sequencing to define a peripheral blood immune signature of response to PD-1 blockade in classical Hodgkin lymphoma.

Genomic DNA was isolated using the Qiagen DNeasy kit from unsorted PBMCs as well as from negatively selected CD4+ and CD8+ fractions. TCR beta CDR3 regions were amplified by immunoSEQ multiplex PCR using primers annealing to V and J segments. Amplification bias was minimized using a synthetic immune receptor repertoire, and residual bias was removed computationally after sequencing. Per the original workflow: Repertoire diversity was quantified as the Shannon entropy index using custom Python scripts. Unsorted, CD4+ and CD8+ repertoires were examined separately, except in combined analyses, for which CD4+ and CD8+ sequences were merged in silico. Clonal expansion was defined as at least a 2-fold frequency increase after treatment relative to C1D1, with a pseudocount of 0.5 for undetected baseline clones. Singleton clones were defined as clones with 0 or 1 copy at C1D1, and non-singleton clones were defined as clones with 2 or more copies. By matching protein sequences in sorted samples from the same patient, clones expanded in unsorted samples were annotated as CD4+, CD8+ or unknown. Wilcoxon tests on paired samples were used to test diversity changes from C1D1 to C4D1. TCRdb limited this immuneACCESS table to in-frame rearrangements with V and J called. A share of clones is missing; checked studies link under half to unresolved V genes, and the rest is unexplained. V and J calls and clone size are as listed in that table; D and trimming were resolved from the DNA. This sample has around 45,000 clones in its table, and around nine tenths of those were observed once. The top ten constitute just over 9% of the sample.

Findings and caveats that apply to the study as a whole: The study covered only a single clinical trial cohort, and the causes of the repertoire differences, possibly disease activity or prior therapy, were still not defined. CD4+ but not CD8+ TCR diversity rose significantly by C4D1 (p=0.0027 vs p=0.16), most apparent in complete responders (p=0.02). Baseline diversity similar to that of newly diagnosed patients was observed in trial patients achieving complete response, whereas significantly lower diversity was observed in partial responders and progressors. Lower diversity was observed in patients in whom nivolumab was started less than 1 year after ASCT, and these patients were excluded from later analyses so that confounding by immune reconstitution would be avoided. Baseline TCR diversity was reported as lower in newly diagnosed patients than in healthy donors, and lower still in relapsed/refractory patients.

According to the germline V gene, CDR1 reads MNHNS and CDR2 reads SASEGT. The germline V and J ends show losses of 8 bases and 7 bases respectively, and no gene match explains 7 bases of the junction. Reading from cysteine to phenylalanine, the CDR3 counts 13 amino acids. The read is trimmed to its CDR3 DNA, 39 bases read in frame from base 1. Of note for this clone: Its antigen remains undetermined. Qualities for individual bases were not recorded, and no much larger clone is one base off.

Explained via the paper, the time point label denotes: cycle 1 day 1 (C1D1), immediately before nivolumab initiation. Every trial patient had relapsed following autologous stem cell transplantation, and prior brentuximab vedotin exposure was what differed among cohorts A, B and C. A total of roughly 57 patients with relapsed/refractory classical Hodgkin lymphoma made up the trial cohort, and each patient's best overall response was complete response, partial response or progressive disease. In the multi-cohort phase II CheckMate 205 trial, trial patients received single-agent nivolumab. Best overall response was determined by an independent review committee according to the 2007 International Working Group response criteria. PBMCs from the trial were collected at three points: immediately before nivolumab initiation (C1D1), and during therapy at cycle 2 day 1 and cycle 4 day 1. After peripheral blood was drawn into 8 mL Vacutainer Cell Preparation Tubes, PBMCs were isolated by centrifugation and then cryopreserved.

The V and J genes are TRBV6-1 and TRBJ1-4, with 7 bases matching TRBD1. Specimen: peripheral blood mononuclear cells (PBMCs), collected at baseline. This clonotype was sampled from a human donor with classical Hodgkin lymphoma. The encoded CDR3 is CASRAGGIEKLFF. The DNA sequence is as follows: TGTGCCAGCCGCGCAGGGGGGATTGAAAAACTGTTTTTT.